The sequence of this T cell receptor beta chain was determined in a study of blood T cell repertoires in COVID-19. The CDR3 runs 15 residues. The V and J ends lost 10 bases and 4 bases, in that order; junction bases with no gene match: 8. Germline V gene lookup returns CDR1 MDHEN and CDR2 SYDVKM. The method was immunoSEQ multiplex PCR; TCRdb's version includes in-frame clones alone and lacks a portion of them. The data hold roughly 150,000 clones, with approximately 84% observed a single time. The origin of this receptor is a man in his 70s with active or convalescent COVID-19. The rearrangement links TRBV28 to TRBJ2-1; the match to TRBD2 covers 12 bases. The source material was peripheral blood. Here the CDR3 DNA reads TGTGCCATCCGGAGGACTAGCGGGATTTACAATGAGCAGTTCTTC. It yields the protein CAIRRTSGIYNEQFF.